The 4 T cell receptor beta chains below were found in one sample sequenced in a study of shared clonotypes between healthy human individuals. TCRdb's copy holds only in-frame clones and misses some; the assay was immunoSEQ multiplex PCR. The table lists millions of clones, more than 85% of them singletons. Input material: naive CD4+ T cells from PBMCs. Regarding subset: CD45RA+ positively selected. The receptors were sampled from a young man in good health. Some clones in this sample may be carry-over from other donors' samples.

This clone was detected once. The CDR3 nucleotides read TGTGCCAGCAGCTTGTATACTAGCACGCAGACCCAGTACTTC. Translated, it gives CASSLYTSTQTQYF. This sequence joins TRBV5-4 and TRBJ2-5; possibly TRBD2 for D (6 bases). CDR1 and CDR2 (germline): SGHNT, YYREEE (reference sequence). The CDR3 spans 14 residues. The ends were cut back, 1 base at V and 6 bases at J, with 13 bases in the middle.

This clone was found once. This may arise from a read error, as a much more abundant clone is one base away. This sample includes further DNA sequences coding for the same CDR3. This chain joins TRBV5-1 and TRBJ2-2; 9 bases map to TRBD2. V dropped 4 bases and J dropped 1; count of bases not matched to a gene: 5. Germline CDR1 is SGHRS and CDR2 is YFSETQ. CDR3 length equals 16 residues. The CDR3 reads CASSPRLAENTGELFF. CDR3 in DNA: TGCGCCAGCAGCCCCCGACTAGCGGAGAACACCGGGGAGCTGTTTTTT.

The gene calls are TRBV6-1 and TRBJ2-1; D is perhaps TRBD1 (5 bases). CDR1 and CDR2 (germline): MNHNS, SASEGT. The CDR3 length is 15 residues. The V gene lost 7 bases and the J gene lost 4 bases, with 17 bases spanning the gap. The CDR3 region is CASNIPQTVYNEQFF. For the CDR3, the DNA is TGTGCCAGCAATATTCCCCAGACAGTGTACAATGAGCAGTTCTTC.

Only one count was recorded for this clone. This sequence joins TRBV18 and TRBJ2-7; D is unresolved. The CDR3 consists of 14 residues. Trimming stripped 1 base from V and 2 bases from J, with 9 bases between. Germline V gives CDR1 KGHSH, CDR2 LQKENI. The chain's CDR3 is CASSPQSTPYEQYF. DNA of the CDR3: TGTGCCAGCTCACCACAAAGTACCCCCTACGAGCAGTACTTC. Supplemented by reference TRBV18 and TRBJ2-7, the full variable domain reads NAGVMQNPRHLVRRRGQEARLRCSPMKGHSHVYWYRQLPEEGLKFMVYLQKENIIDESGMPKERFSAEFPKEGPSILRIQQVVRGDSAAYFCASSPQSTPYEQYFGPGTRLTVT.